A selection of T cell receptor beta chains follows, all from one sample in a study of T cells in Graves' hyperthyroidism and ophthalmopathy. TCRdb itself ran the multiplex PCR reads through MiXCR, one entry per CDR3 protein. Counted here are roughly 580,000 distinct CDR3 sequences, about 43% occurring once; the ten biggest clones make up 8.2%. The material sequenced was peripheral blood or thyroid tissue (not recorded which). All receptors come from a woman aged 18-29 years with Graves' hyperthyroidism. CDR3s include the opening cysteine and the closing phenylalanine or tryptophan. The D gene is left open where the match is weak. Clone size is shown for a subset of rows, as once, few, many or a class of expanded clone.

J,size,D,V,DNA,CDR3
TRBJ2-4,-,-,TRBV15,TGTGCCACCAGCAGAGGCGGAGGGATTGGAAACATTCAGTACTTC,CATSRGGGIGNIQYF
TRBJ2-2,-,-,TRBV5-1,TGCGCCAGCACTCTTGAGGGGGAGCTGTTTTTT,CASTLEGELFF
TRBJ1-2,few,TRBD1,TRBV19,TGTGCCAGTAGTATACAGGGGGCACAAAATGGCTACACCTTC,CASSIQGAQNGYTF
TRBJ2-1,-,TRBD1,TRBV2,TGTGCCAGCAGTGAAGTGGGGCGACAGGGCTACAATGAGCAGTTCTTC,CASSEVGRQGYNEQFF
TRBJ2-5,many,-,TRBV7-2,TGTGCCAGCAGCTTAGTCGCCACCTCGAAGACCCAGTACTTC,CASSLVATSKTQYF
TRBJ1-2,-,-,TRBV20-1,TGCAGTGATGGGCGGGATAACTATGGCTACACCTTC,CSDGRDNYGYTF
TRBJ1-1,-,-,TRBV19,TGTGCCAGTAGTATCCGGGAGGTCCAGAACACTGAAGCTTTCTTT,CASSIREVQNTEAFF
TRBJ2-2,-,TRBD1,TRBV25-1,TGTGCCAGCTCTACGACAGGGGCGAACACCGGGGAGCTGTTTTTT,CASSTTGANTGELFF
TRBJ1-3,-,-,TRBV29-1,TGCAGCGCCCGAGGTCACTCTGGAAACACCATATATTTT,CSARGHSGNTIYF
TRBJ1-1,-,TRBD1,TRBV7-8,TGTGCCAGCAGCTTAGAAGGTACAGGGGTCACTGAAGCTTTCTTT,CASSLEGTGVTEAFF
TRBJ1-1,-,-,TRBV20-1,TGCAGTGCTACCCTCGCGGAGGAGGGCCCTGAAGCTTTCTTT,CSATLAEEGPEAFF
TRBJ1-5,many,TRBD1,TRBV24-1,TGTGCCACCAGTGACTCCCACGACAGGGGCGCAATTCAGCCCCAGCATTTT,CATSDSHDRGAIQPQHF
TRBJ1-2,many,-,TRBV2,TGTGCCAGCAGTGGGGACGGAAACTATGGCTACACCTTC,CASSGDGNYGYTF
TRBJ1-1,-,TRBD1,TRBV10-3,TGTGCCATCAGTGGGCGGACAGGGAAAGCTTTCTTT,CAISGRTGKAFF
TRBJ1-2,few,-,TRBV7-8,TGTGCCAGCAGCGGAGGAGGGGAGTCGAGGTCTTATGGCTACACCTTC,CASSGGGESRSYGYTF
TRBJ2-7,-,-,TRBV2,TGTGCCAGCAGTGAAGCGCTTCCCCTGTTC,CASSEALPLF
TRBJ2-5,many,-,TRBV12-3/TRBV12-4,TGTGCCAGCAGTCCCGTCAGCGGCAGCGCCCAAGAGACCCAGTACTTC,CASSPVSGSAQETQYF
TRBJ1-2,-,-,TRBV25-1,TGTGCCAGCAGTTATCGACAGCCGTCTTATGGCTACACCTTC,CASSYRQPSYGYTF
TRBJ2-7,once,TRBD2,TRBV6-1,TGTGCCAGCAAGTCAGCGGGGCCCTACGAGCAGTACTTC,CASKSAGPYEQYF
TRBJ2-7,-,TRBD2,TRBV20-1,TGCAGTGCTAGAGACCGACTAGCGCCCTACGAGCAGTACTTC,CSARDRLAPYEQYF
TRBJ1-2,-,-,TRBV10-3,TGTGCCATCATGCGACAACAGGATGGCTACACCTTC,CAIMRQQDGYTF
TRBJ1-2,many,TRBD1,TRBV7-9,TGTGCCAGCAGCTTAGGTTGGACAGGGAATGGCTACACCTTC,CASSLGWTGNGYTF
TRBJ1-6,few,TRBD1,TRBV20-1,TGCAGTGCTAGGGACAGGGGGCTTAATTCACCCCTCCACTTT,CSARDRGLNSPLHF
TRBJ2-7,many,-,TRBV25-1,TGTGCCAGCAGTGAATTGGGGTTGTACTTC,CASSELGLYF
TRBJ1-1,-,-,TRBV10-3,TGTGCCAGCAGTTTTGTCTCGGGTAACACTGAAGCTTTCTTT,CASSFVSGNTEAFF
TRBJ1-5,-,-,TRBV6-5,TGTGCCAGCAGAGAAAGGGATCAGCCCCAGCATTTT,CASRERDQPQHF
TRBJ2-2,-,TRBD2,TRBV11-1,TGTGCCAGCAGCCGCCTCTCCTTAGCGGGGTACACCGGGGAGCTGTTTTTT,CASSRLSLAGYTGELFF
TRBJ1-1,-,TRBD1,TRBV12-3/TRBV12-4,TGTGCCAGCAGCGTATCCGGGACAGGGGAAGCTTTCTTT,CASSVSGTGEAFF
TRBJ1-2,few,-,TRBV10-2,TGCGCCAGCAGCCAAGCCGTGAGCAACTATGGCTACACCTTC,CASSQAVSNYGYTF
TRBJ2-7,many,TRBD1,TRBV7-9,TGTGCCAGCAGCTCGACCGACAGGGGCTACGAGCAGTACTTC,CASSSTDRGYEQYF
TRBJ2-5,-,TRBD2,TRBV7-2,TGTGCCAGCAGCTTATCGGCGGGGGAAGAGACCCAGTACTTC,CASSLSAGEETQYF
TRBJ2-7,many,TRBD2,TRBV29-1,TGCAGCGTTGAGGTAGCGGGTATCAAGTACTTC,CSVEVAGIKYF
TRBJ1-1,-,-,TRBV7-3,TGCGCCAGCAGCCAAGGGGAGGGGGTGAACACTGAAGCTTTCTTT,CASSQGEGVNTEAFF